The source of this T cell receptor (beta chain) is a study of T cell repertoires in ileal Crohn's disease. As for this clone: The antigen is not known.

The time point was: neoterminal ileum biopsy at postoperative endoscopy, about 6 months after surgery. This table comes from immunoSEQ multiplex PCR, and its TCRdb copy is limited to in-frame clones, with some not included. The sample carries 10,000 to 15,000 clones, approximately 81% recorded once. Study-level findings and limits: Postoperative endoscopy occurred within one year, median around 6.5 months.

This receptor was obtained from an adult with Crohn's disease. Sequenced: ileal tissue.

The CDR3 DNA is TGTGCCAGCAGTTTATTTCGGGGAACTAACTATGGCTACACCTTC. Its protein product is CASSLFRGTNYGYTF. J is TRBJ1-2 and V is TRBV27, with D uncertain. This CDR3 has 15 amino acids. CDR1 MNHEY and CDR2 SMNVEV come from the germline V gene (reference sequence). Trimming stripped 1 base from V and 0 bases from J, with 9 bases between.